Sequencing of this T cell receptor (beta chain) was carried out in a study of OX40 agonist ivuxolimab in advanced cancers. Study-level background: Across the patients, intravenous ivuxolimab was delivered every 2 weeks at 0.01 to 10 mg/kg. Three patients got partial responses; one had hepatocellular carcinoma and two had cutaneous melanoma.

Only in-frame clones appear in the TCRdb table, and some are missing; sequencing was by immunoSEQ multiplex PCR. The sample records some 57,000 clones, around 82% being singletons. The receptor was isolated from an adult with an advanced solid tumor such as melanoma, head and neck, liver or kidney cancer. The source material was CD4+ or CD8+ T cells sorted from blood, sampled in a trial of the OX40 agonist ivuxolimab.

The CDR3 protein is CASSFSGRGSYEQYF. CDR3 in DNA: TGTGCCAGCAGCTTTAGCGGGAGGGGGAGCTACGAGCAGTACTTC. The V and J genes are TRBV7-9 and TRBJ2-7, with 11 bases lining up with TRBD2. Germline V gene lookup returns CDR1 SEHNR and CDR2 FQNEAQ (reference sequence). The CDR3 loop spans 15 amino acids. The V gene end was trimmed by 3 bases and the J gene end by 3 bases; junction bases not matched to a gene: 4.